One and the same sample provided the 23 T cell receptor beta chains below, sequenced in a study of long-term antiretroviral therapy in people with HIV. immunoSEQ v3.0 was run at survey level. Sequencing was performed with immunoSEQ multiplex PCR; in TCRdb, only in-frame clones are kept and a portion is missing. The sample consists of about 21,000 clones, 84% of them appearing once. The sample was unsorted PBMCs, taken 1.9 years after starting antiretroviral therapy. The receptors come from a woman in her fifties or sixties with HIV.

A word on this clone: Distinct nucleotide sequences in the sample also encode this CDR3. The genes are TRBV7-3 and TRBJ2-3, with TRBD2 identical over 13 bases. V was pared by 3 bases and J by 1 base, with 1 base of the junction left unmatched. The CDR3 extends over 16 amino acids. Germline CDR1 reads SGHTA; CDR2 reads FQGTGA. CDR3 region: CASSLTSGGRTDTQYF. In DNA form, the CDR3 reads TGTGCCAGCAGCTTGACTAGCGGGGGGCGCACAGATACGCAGTATTTT.

The CDR3, as DNA: TGTGCCAGCAGCTCCTCACCACTAGCGGGGGGCCCCTACGAGCAGTACTTC. It yields the protein CASSSSPLAGGPYEQYF. The chain employs TRBV7-2 and TRBJ2-7, with TRBD2 matching over 12 bases. Trimming at V came to 4 bases and at J to 2 bases, leaving 9 bases not matched to a gene. The germline V gene encodes CDR1 SGHTA and CDR2 FQGNSA. The CDR3 loop spans 17 amino acids.

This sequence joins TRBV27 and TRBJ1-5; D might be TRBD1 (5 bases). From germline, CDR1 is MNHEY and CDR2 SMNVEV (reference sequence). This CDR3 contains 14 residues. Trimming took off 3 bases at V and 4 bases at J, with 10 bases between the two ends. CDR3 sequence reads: CASSFMAGNQPQHF. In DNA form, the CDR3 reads TGTGCCAGCAGTTTTATGGCAGGGAATCAGCCCCAGCATTTT.

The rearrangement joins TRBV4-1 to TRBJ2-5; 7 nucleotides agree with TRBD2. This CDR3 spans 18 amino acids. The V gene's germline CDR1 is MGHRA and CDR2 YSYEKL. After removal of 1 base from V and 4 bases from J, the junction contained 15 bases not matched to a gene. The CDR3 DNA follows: TGCGCCAGCAGCCAAGTTTCTAGCGGCAAACTCAGTGCAGAGACCCAGTACTTC. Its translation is CASSQVSSGKLSAETQYF.

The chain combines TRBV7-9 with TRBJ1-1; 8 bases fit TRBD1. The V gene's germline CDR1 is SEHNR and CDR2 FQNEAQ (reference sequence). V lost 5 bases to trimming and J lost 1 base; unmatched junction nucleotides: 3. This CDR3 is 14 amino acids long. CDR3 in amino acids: CASSPGQANTEAFF. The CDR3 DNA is TGTGCCAGCAGCCCGGGACAGGCGAACACTGAAGCTTTCTTT.

CDR3 sequence reads: CASSQGLAGGIETQYF. The CDR3 DNA reads TGTGCCAGCAGCCAAGGTCTCGCGGGGGGGATAGAGACCCAGTACTTC. The rearrangement links TRBV4-2 to TRBJ2-5; 9 bases agree with TRBD2. The ends lost 1 base at V and 4 bases at J; junction bases unmatched: 7. The CDR3 extends over 16 amino acids. Germline assignment: CDR1 LGHNA and CDR2 YNFKEQ.

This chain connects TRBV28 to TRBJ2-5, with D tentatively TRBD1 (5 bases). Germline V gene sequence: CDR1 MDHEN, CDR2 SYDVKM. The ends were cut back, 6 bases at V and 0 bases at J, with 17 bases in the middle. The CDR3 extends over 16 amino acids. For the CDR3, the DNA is TGTGCCAGCAGCAGGGATACAAGTGAATACCAAGAGACCCAGTACTTC. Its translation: CASSRDTSEYQETQYF.

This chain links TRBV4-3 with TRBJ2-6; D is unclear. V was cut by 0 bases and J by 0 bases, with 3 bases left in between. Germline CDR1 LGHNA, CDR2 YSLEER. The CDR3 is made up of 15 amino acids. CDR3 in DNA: TGCGCCAGCAGCCAAGACTCCTCTGGGGCCAACGTCCTGACTTTC. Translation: CASSQDSSGANVLTF.

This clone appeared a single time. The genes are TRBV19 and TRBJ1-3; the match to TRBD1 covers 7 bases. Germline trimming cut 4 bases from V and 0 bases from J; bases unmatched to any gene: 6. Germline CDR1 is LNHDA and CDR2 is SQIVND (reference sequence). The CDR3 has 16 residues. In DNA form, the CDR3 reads TGTGCCAGTAGTACAACAGGGGCATTCTCTGGAAACACCATATATTTT. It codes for CASSTTGAFSGNTIYF.

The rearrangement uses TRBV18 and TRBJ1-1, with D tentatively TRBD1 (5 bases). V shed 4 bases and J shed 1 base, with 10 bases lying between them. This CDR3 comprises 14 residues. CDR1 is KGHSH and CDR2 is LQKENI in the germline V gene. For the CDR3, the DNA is TGTGCCAGCTCACTAGGAACAGGGAACACTGAAGCTTTCTTT. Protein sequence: CASSLGTGNTEAFF. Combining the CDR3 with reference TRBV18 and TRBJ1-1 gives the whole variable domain NAGVMQNPRHLVRRRGQEARLRCSPMKGHSHVYWYRQLPEEGLKFMVYLQKENIIDESGMPKERFSAEFPKEGPSILRIQQVVRGDSAAYFCASSLGTGNTEAFFGQGTRLTVV.

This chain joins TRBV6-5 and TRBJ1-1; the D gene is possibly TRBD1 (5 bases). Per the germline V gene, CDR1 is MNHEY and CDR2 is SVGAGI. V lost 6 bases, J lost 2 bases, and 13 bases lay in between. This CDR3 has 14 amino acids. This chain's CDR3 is CASRRGQRNTEAFF. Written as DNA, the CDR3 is TGTGCCAGCAGGCGCGGACAACGAAACACTGAAGCTTTCTTT.

CDR3 region: CASERAGGSPGELFF. CDR3 DNA sequence: TGTGCCAGCGAACGGGCGGGGGGGAGCCCCGGGGAGCTGTTTTTT. V is TRBV6-5 and J is TRBJ2-2; 9 bases fit TRBD2. Germline trimming cut 8 bases from V and 6 bases from J; bases unmatched to any gene: 10. The CDR3 extends over 15 amino acids. Per germline, CDR1 MNHEY and CDR2 SVGAGI.

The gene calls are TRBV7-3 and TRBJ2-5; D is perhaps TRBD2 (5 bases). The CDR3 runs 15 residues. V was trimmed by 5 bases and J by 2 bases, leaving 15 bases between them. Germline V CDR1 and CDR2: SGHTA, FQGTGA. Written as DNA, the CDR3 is TGTGCCAGCAGCCGAAGAGGACTCTCTCAAGAGACCCAGTACTTC. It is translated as CASSRRGLSQETQYF.

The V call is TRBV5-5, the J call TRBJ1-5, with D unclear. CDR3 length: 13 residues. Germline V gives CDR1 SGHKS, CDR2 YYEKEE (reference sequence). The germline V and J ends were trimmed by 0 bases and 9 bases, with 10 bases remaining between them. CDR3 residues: CASSLGTAVPQHF. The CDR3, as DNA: TGTGCCAGCAGCTTGGGTACAGCGGTGCCCCAGCATTTT.

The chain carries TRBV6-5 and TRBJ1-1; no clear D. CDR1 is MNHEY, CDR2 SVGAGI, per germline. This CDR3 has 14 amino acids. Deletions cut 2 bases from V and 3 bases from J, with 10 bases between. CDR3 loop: CASSYGIGDTEAFF. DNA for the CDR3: TGTGCCAGCAGTTACGGAATTGGGGACACTGAAGCTTTCTTT.

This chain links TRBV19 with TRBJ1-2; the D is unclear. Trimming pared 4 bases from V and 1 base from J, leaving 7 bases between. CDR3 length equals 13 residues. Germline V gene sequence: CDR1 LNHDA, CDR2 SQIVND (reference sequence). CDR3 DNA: TGTGCCAGTAGTAAGACCAATAACTATGGCTACACCTTC. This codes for CASSKTNNYGYTF.

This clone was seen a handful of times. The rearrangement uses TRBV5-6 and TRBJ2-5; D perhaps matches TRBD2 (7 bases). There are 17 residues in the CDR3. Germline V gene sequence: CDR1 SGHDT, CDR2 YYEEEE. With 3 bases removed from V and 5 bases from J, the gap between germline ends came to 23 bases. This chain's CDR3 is CASSSGGRDSPWETQYF. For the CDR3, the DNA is TGTGCCAGCAGCTCGGGGGGCCGGGACTCTCCCTGGGAGACCCAGTACTTC.

The CDR3 region has the DNA TGTGCCAGCAGCTCCTCCGGGACGGAGATTAATAGCAATCAGCCCCAGCATTTT. This codes for CASSSSGTEINSNQPQHF. The rearrangement joins TRBV7-8 to TRBJ1-5; a weak D match, TRBD1 (5 bases). Germline loops: CDR1 SGHVS, CDR2 FQNEAQ. The CDR3 covers 18 residues. V lost 4 bases, J lost 0 bases, and 19 bases lay in between.

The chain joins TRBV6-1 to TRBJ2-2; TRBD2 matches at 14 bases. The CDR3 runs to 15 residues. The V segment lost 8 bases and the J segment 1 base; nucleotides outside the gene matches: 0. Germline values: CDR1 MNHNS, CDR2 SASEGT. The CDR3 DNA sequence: TGTGCCAGCGGGACTAGCGGGGGGAACACCGGGGAGCTGTTTTTT. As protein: CASGTSGGNTGELFF.

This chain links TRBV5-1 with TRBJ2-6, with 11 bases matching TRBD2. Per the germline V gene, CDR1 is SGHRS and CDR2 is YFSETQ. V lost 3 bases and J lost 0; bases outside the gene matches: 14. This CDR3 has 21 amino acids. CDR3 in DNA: TGCGCCAGCAGCTGGGGTGACCTACTAGCGGGGGCCGGCTCTGGGGCCAACGTCCTGACTTTC. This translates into CASSWGDLLAGAGSGANVLTF.

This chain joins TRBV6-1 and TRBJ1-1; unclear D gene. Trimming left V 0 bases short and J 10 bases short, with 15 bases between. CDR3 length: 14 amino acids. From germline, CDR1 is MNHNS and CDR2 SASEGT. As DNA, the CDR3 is TGTGCCAGCAGTGAAGCGCTTGGCAAAAGTGGAGCTTTCTTT. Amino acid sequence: CASSEALGKSGAFF.

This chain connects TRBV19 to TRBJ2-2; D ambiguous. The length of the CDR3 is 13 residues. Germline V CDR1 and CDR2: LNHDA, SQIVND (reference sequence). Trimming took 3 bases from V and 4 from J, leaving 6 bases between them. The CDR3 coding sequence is TGTGCCAGTAGTATGTCAGCCACCGGGGAGCTGTTTTTT. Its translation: CASSMSATGELFF.

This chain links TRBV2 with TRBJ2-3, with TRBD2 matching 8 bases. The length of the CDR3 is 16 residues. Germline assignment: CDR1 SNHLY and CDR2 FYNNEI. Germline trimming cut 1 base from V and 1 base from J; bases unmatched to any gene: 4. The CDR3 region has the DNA TGTGCCAGCAGTGAAGGTCGGCGGGGGGGCACAGATACGCAGTATTTT. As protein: CASSEGRRGGTDTQYF.